Below, 32 T cell receptor beta chains from the same sample are listed, as sequenced in a study of shared clonotypes between healthy human individuals. The assay was immunoSEQ multiplex PCR, and TCRdb's table has in-frame clones only and misses some. The profile shows around 600,000 clones, roughly 97% of them singletons. Material: naive CD4+ T cells sorted from blood. Regarding subset: CD45RA+ positively selected. The source of these receptors is a woman in her 30s in good health.

This chain joins TRBV27 and TRBJ1-1; D is perhaps TRBD1 (6 bases). V was cut by 5 bases and J by 0 bases, with 13 bases left in between. CDR1 and CDR2 (germline): MNHEY, SMNVEV (reference sequence). The CDR3 spans 15 residues. This chain's CDR3 is CASSGKGGLNTEAFF. CDR3 coding DNA: TGTGCCAGCAGTGGAAAGGGGGGCTTGAACACTGAAGCTTTCTTT.

V gene TRBV5-1 combines with J gene TRBJ1-1, with TRBD1 matching 11 bases. CDR1 SGHRS and CDR2 YFSETQ come from the germline V gene. CDR3 length: 15 amino acids. The V gene end was trimmed by 2 bases and the J gene end by 5 bases; junction bases not matched to a gene: 5. In DNA, the CDR3 is TGCGCCAGCAGCTTTTTCCGGGACAGGGGGACTGAAGCTTTCTTT. Its protein product is CASSFFRDRGTEAFF.

V usage is TRBV5-1 and J usage is TRBJ2-7; the D gene is possibly TRBD2 (6 bases). Germline CDR1 reads SGHRS; CDR2 reads YFSETQ. The CDR3 loop spans 13 amino acids. V lost 0 bases to trimming and J lost 4 bases, with 8 bases between them. The CDR3 sequence is CASSLGLGYEQYF. For the CDR3, the DNA is TGCGCCAGCAGCTTGGGACTAGGATACGAGCAGTACTTC.

The chain links TRBV27 to TRBJ2-2; 7 nucleotides match TRBD2. With V trimmed by 11 bases and J by 3 bases, 12 bases remained unmatched. The CDR3 extends over 15 amino acids. CDR1 and CDR2 from the germline V gene are MNHEY and SMNVEV (reference sequence). The DNA of the CDR3 is TGTGCCTCCCGAGTGGGGACTACGGACACCGGGGAGCTGTTTTTT. Translated: CASRVGTTDTGELFF.

The chain employs TRBV27 and TRBJ2-5; a possible D gene is TRBD2 (6 bases). The CDR3 loop spans 17 amino acids. Germline values: CDR1 MNHEY, CDR2 SMNVEV (reference sequence). V was trimmed by 0 bases and J by 4 bases, leaving 18 bases between them. Written as DNA, the CDR3 is TGTGCCAGCAGTTTATCACCTCCGGTTTTGGGAGGAGAGACCCAGTACTTC. As protein: CASSLSPPVLGGETQYF.

J is TRBJ2-5 and V is TRBV7-9; 7 bases fit TRBD1. V lost 1 base and J lost 5; bases outside the gene matches: 10. The CDR3 runs 16 residues. The V gene's germline CDR1 is SEHNR and CDR2 FQNEAQ (reference sequence). The CDR3 spells CASSLGIQGSWETQYF. For the CDR3, the DNA is TGTGCCAGCAGCTTAGGCATACAGGGGAGTTGGGAGACCCAGTACTTC.

This chain links TRBV7-9 with TRBJ1-1, with D perhaps matching TRBD1 (5 bases). Germline values: CDR1 SEHNR, CDR2 FQNEAQ (reference sequence). The germline V and J ends were trimmed by 4 bases and 10 bases, with 16 bases remaining between them. The CDR3 contains 13 residues. Here the CDR3 DNA reads TGTGCCAGCAGCTGGATAGGGGTTGTCGGAGCTTTCTTT. Translated, it gives CASSWIGVVGAFF.

The rearrangement links TRBV4-2 to TRBJ2-7; D might be TRBD2 (7 bases). CDR3 length equals 15 residues. V was trimmed by 4 bases and J by 3 bases, leaving 16 bases between them. The V gene's germline CDR1 is LGHNA and CDR2 YNFKEQ. CDR3 protein: CASSPPGRGLYEQYF. The CDR3 DNA reads TGTGCCAGCAGCCCCCCCGGGCGGGGGCTCTACGAGCAGTACTTC.

The chain combines TRBV5-1 with TRBJ1-1; D possibly corresponds to TRBD1 (5 bases). V dropped 0 bases and J dropped 4 bases, with 10 bases sitting between them. Germline CDR1 SGHRS, CDR2 YFSETQ. The CDR3 contains 14 residues. This CDR3 is CASSLAPGSTEAFF. CDR3 coding DNA: TGCGCCAGCAGCTTGGCCCCAGGGAGCACTGAAGCTTTCTTT.

J is TRBJ2-7 and V is TRBV5-1; 7 nucleotides match TRBD1. In germline, CDR1 is SGHRS, CDR2 YFSETQ. V gave up 4 bases and J gave up 7 bases; unmatched junction bases: 14. This CDR3 is built from 15 residues. Here the CDR3 reads CASSHDRVSLREQYF. Written as DNA, the CDR3 is TGCGCCAGCAGCCACGACAGGGTATCTCTTCGGGAGCAGTACTTC.

The rearrangement links TRBV5-1 to TRBJ2-6; D possibly corresponds to TRBD1 (6 bases). The V gene's germline CDR1 is SGHRS and CDR2 YFSETQ. CDR3 length: 14 residues. V gave up 9 bases and J gave up 0 bases, with 10 bases separating them. The CDR3 DNA is TGCGCCACTTCGACAGGCTCTGGGGCCAACGTCCTGACTTTC. It codes for CATSTGSGANVLTF.

This CDR3 is CASSYLTGRWGHTEAFF. The CDR3 bases are TGTGCCAGCAGCTATTTGACAGGTCGATGGGGGCACACTGAAGCTTTCTTT. The chain combines TRBV5-6 with TRBJ1-1, with D perhaps TRBD1 (6 bases). The CDR3 runs to 17 residues. The germline gives CDR1 SGHDT, CDR2 YYEEEE. Trimming left V 3 bases short and J 3 bases short, with 21 bases between.

The chain couples TRBV28 to TRBJ2-1; either TRBD1 or TRBD2 may fit D (5 bases each). The CDR3 is 17 amino acids. Germline-derived CDR1 and CDR2 are MDHEN and SYDVKM. Trimming took off 6 bases at V and 5 bases at J, with 23 bases between the two ends. The chain's CDR3 is CASRKPRVGVHNNEQFF. The CDR3 DNA follows: TGTGCCAGCAGGAAACCTCGGGTGGGGGTCCATAACAATGAGCAGTTCTTC.

The chain has TRBV28 and TRBJ2-7, with a possible D match to TRBD2 (7 bases). Trimming took 6 bases from V and 5 from J, leaving 17 bases between them. CDR1 is MDHEN, CDR2 SYDVKM, per germline. CDR3 size: 14 residues. CDR3 amino acids: CASSLGGLVHEQYF. The DNA for the CDR3 is TGTGCCAGCAGCTTGGGGGGGCTGGTCCACGAGCAGTACTTC.

The chain employs TRBV9 and TRBJ1-3, with 7 bases fitting TRBD1. Germline-derived CDR1 and CDR2 are SGDLS and YYNGEE. The ends lost 3 bases at V and 9 bases at J; junction bases unmatched: 12. CDR3 length: 15 amino acids. The CDR3 DNA is TGTGCCAGCAGCGCCCGGGACAGCTCTGGGGGCACCATATATTTT. Its translation: CASSARDSSGGTIYF.

The V gene is TRBV5-8, the J gene TRBJ2-1; 14 bases match TRBD2. CDR1 is SGHTS and CDR2 is YDEGEE in the germline V gene. The length of the CDR3 is 15 residues. Unmatched junction bases numbered 6, after V lost 4 bases and J lost 9 bases. The CDR3 spells CASSKPGLAGGEQFF. The CDR3 DNA reads TGTGCCAGCAGCAAACCCGGACTAGCGGGAGGTGAGCAGTTCTTC.

This sequence joins TRBV5-8 and TRBJ1-5, with D perhaps matching TRBD1 (6 bases). V was cut by 2 bases and J by 3 bases, with 12 bases left in between. The CDR3 has 15 residues. Germline V gene sequence: CDR1 SGHTS, CDR2 YDEGEE. CDR3 sequence: CASSFGGQLNQPQHF. The CDR3 DNA reads as TGTGCCAGCAGCTTTGGCGGACAGCTCAATCAGCCCCAGCATTTT.

V usage is TRBV5-1 and J usage is TRBJ2-5; TRBD2 aligns across 10 bases. V shed 4 bases, J shed 5 bases, and the junction held 8 bases outside the gene matches. Germline V gives CDR1 SGHRS, CDR2 YFSETQ. This CDR3 has 15 amino acids. The chain's CDR3 is CASSRGLAVSETQYF. The CDR3 coding sequence is TGCGCCAGCAGCCGAGGACTAGCGGTATCCGAGACCCAGTACTTC. Looking up the rest from reference TRBV5-1 and TRBJ2-5 gives the full variable domain: KAGVTQTPRYLIKTRGQQVTLSCSPISGHRSVSWYQQTPGQGLQFLFEYFSETQRNKGNFPGRFSGRQFSNSRSEMNVSTLELGDSALYLCASSRGLAVSETQYFGPGTRLLVL.

The V call is TRBV5-1, the J call TRBJ1-2, with D possibly being TRBD1 (6 bases). Germline CDR1 SGHRS, CDR2 YFSETQ. V lost 4 bases and J lost 4, with 11 bases in between. CDR3 length: 13 residues. This CDR3 reads CASSRGDIYGYTF. The DNA of the CDR3 is TGCGCCAGCAGCCGGGGGGACATCTATGGCTACACCTTC.

This chain joins TRBV5-1 and TRBJ1-4; 7 nucleotides agree with TRBD1. J was trimmed by 6 bases and V by 3 bases; bases with no gene match: 5. Per the germline V gene, CDR1 is SGHRS and CDR2 is YFSETQ. This CDR3 has 14 amino acids. The CDR3 spells CASSSTGRDEKLFF. In DNA form, the CDR3 reads TGCGCCAGCAGCTCGACAGGGAGGGATGAAAAACTGTTTTTT.

This clone has only one observation. The CDR3 bases are TGCGCCAGCAGCTTGGGTAGCCCTTGGGAAAAACTGTTTTTT. This encodes CASSLGSPWEKLFF. The chain employs TRBV5-1 and TRBJ1-4; no clear D. Trimming pared 0 bases from V and 8 bases from J, leaving 11 bases between. The CDR3 has 14 residues. Germline V gene data show CDR1 as SGHRS and CDR2 as YFSETQ.

The chain links TRBV28 to TRBJ2-2; 7 nucleotides agree with TRBD2. The CDR3 has 14 amino acids. CDR1 is MDHEN, CDR2 SYDVKM, per germline. Losses at the gene ends were 5 bases for V and 5 bases for J; bases not matched to a gene: 5. The CDR3 loop is CASSRGGGTGELFF. CDR3 DNA: TGTGCCAGCAGTCGCGGCGGGGGAACCGGGGAGCTGTTTTTT.

V usage is TRBV7-6 and J usage is TRBJ2-1; perhaps TRBD1 as D (8 bases). V was shortened by 2 bases and J by 6 bases, with 14 bases between the two germline ends. CDR3 length: 15 amino acids. Germline CDR1 and CDR2: SGHVS and FNYEAQ. The CDR3 nucleotides are TGTGCCAGCAGCTTACATACAGGGGGGGGCAATGAGCAGTTCTTC. The encoded protein is CASSLHTGGGNEQFF.

The chain links TRBV2 to TRBJ1-5; D gene unclear. Germline CDR1 reads SNHLY; CDR2 reads FYNNEI. Trimming cost V 2 bases and J 4 bases, with 6 bases left between them. The CDR3 runs 13 residues. CDR3: CASSELGNQPQHF. CDR3 DNA: TGTGCCAGCAGTGAATTGGGGAATCAGCCCCAGCATTTT.

This clone was recorded once. V and J are TRBV27 and TRBJ1-1, with D possibly TRBD1 on 5 matching bases. Trimming took 5 bases from V and 3 from J, leaving 16 bases between them. The CDR3 spans 15 residues. Germline lookup yields CDR1 MNHEY and CDR2 SMNVEV (reference sequence). The CDR3: CASSRPGLGDTEAFF. CDR3 in DNA: TGTGCCAGCAGTAGACCGGGACTGGGAGACACTGAAGCTTTCTTT.

The J gene is TRBJ2-6, the V gene TRBV27; no definite D call. Per germline, CDR1 MNHEY and CDR2 SMNVEV (reference sequence). The V end was cut by 2 bases, the J end by 1 base, with 6 bases between. CDR3 length: 15 residues. CDR3 coding DNA: TGTGCCAGCAGTTTAAGGGTTTCTGGGGCCAACGTCCTGACTTTC. It is translated as CASSLRVSGANVLTF.

This chain connects TRBV6-5 to TRBJ2-2, with D tentatively TRBD2 (6 bases). The V end lost 4 bases, the J end lost 3 bases, and 12 bases lay between the germline ends. The CDR3 contains 15 residues. CDR1 MNHEY and CDR2 SVGAGI come from the germline V gene. CDR3 in amino acids: CASSLVAAYTGELFF. In DNA form, the CDR3 reads TGTGCCAGCAGTTTAGTAGCGGCTTACACCGGGGAGCTGTTTTTT.

The rearrangement uses TRBV7-9 and TRBJ2-2; 12 bases map to TRBD2. The germline gives CDR1 SEHNR, CDR2 FQNEAQ (reference sequence). The CDR3 is made up of 16 amino acids. V gave up 5 bases and J gave up 7 bases; unmatched junction bases: 8. The chain's CDR3 is CASSHPLAGGSGELFF. The CDR3 DNA is TGTGCCAGCAGCCACCCTCTAGCGGGAGGGAGCGGGGAGCTGTTTTTT.

The chain recombines TRBV5-1 with TRBJ2-1; 12 bases align to TRBD2. The CDR3 is made up of 15 amino acids. V dropped 4 bases and J dropped 6; count of bases not matched to a gene: 5. From germline, CDR1 is SGHRS and CDR2 YFSETQ. CDR3 amino acids: CASSLWTSGTNEQFF. CDR3 coding DNA: TGCGCCAGCAGCCTATGGACTAGCGGGACCAATGAGCAGTTCTTC.

This chain links TRBV5-1 with TRBJ1-4; 7 bases align to TRBD1. Germline CDR1 is SGHRS and CDR2 is YFSETQ. V was clipped by 0 bases and J by 5 bases; unmatched bases: 4. This CDR3 has 15 amino acids. The CDR3 DNA is TGCGCCAGCAGCTTGGCCCCGGGACAGAATGAAAAACTGTTTTTT. Translation gives CASSLAPGQNEKLFF.

The V call is TRBV28, the J call TRBJ1-1; no clear D. Per germline, CDR1 MDHEN and CDR2 SYDVKM. Trimming took off 5 bases at V and 4 bases at J, with 8 bases between the two ends. The CDR3 covers 12 residues. In DNA form, the CDR3 reads TGTGCCAGCAGTCCCGAGGTCACTGAAGCTTTCTTT. It yields the protein CASSPEVTEAFF.

This chain uses TRBV28 with TRBJ1-4; tentative D call: TRBD1 (5 bases). The CDR3 has 15 residues. From germline, CDR1 is MDHEN and CDR2 SYDVKM. The V gene lost 4 bases and the J gene lost 7 bases, with 16 bases spanning the gap. CDR3 nucleotide sequence: TGTGCCAGCAGTTCCCCCCAGGGTCGGGCTGAAAAACTGTTTTTT. Protein product: CASSSPQGRAEKLFF.